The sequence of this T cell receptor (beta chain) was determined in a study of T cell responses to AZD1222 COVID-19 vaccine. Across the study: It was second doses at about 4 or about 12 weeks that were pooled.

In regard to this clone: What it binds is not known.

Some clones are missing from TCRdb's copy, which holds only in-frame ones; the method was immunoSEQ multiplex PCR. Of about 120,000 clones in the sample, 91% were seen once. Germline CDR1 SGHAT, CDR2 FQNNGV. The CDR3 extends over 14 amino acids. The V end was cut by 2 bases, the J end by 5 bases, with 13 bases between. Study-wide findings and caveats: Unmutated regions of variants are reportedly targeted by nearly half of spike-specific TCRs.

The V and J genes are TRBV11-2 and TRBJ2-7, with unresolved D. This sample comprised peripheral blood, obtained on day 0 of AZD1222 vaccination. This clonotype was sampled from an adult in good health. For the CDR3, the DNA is TGTGCCAGCAGCTTATTGGGCCAGCCCAACGAGCAGTACTTC. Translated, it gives CASSLLGQPNEQYF.